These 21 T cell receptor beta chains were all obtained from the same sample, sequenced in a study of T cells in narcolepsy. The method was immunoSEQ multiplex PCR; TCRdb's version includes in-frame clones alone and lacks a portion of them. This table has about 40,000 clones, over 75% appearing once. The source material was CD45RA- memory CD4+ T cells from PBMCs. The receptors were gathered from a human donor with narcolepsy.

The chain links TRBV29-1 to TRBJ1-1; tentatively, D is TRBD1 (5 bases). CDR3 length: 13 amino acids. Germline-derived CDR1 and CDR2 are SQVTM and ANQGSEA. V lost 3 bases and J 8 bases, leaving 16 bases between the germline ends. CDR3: CSVESGTKREAFF. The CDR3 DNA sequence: TGCAGCGTTGAGTCCGGGACGAAGAGGGAAGCTTTCTTT.

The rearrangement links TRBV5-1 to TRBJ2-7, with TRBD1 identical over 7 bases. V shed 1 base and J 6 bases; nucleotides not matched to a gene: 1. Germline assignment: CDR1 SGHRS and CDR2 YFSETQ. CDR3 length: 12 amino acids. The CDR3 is CASSLTGVEQYF. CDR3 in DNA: TGCGCCAGCAGCTTGACAGGGGTCGAGCAGTACTTC.

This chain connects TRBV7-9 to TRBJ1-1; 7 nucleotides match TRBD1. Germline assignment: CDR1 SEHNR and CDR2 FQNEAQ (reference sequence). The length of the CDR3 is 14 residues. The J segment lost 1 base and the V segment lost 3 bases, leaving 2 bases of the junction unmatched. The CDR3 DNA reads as TGTGCCAGCAGCTTCTACAGGGGGAACACTGAAGCTTTCTTT. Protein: CASSFYRGNTEAFF.

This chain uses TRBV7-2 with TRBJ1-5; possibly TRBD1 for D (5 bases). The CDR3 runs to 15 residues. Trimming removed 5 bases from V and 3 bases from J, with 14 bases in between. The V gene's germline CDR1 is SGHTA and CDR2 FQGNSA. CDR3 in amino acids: CASSQAGITNQPQHF. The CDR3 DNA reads TGTGCCAGCAGCCAAGCAGGGATCACCAATCAGCCCCAGCATTTT.

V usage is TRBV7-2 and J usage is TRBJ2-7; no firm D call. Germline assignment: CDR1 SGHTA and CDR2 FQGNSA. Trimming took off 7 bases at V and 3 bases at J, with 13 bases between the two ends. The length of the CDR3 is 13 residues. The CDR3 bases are TGTGCCAGCACCTCACCCCCCAGCTACGAGCAGTACTTC. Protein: CASTSPPSYEQYF.

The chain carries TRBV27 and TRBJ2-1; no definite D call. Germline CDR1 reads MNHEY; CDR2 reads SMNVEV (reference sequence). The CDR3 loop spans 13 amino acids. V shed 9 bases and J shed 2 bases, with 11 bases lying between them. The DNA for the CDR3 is TGTGCCAGTCACCTACCAGCCTACAATGAGCAGTTCTTC. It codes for CASHLPAYNEQFF.

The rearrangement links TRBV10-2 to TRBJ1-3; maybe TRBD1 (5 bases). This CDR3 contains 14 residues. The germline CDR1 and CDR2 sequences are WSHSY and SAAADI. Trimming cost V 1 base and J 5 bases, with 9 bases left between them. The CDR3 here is CASSELTARNTIYF. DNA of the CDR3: TGCGCCAGCAGTGAGTTGACAGCCAGAAACACCATATATTTT.

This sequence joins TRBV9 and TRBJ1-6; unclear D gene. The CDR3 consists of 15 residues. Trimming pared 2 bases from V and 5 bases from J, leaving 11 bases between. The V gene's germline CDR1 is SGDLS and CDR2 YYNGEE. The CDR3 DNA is TGTGCCAGCAGCGTTGAGTTGCCAGATAATTCACCCCTCCACTTT. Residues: CASSVELPDNSPLHF.

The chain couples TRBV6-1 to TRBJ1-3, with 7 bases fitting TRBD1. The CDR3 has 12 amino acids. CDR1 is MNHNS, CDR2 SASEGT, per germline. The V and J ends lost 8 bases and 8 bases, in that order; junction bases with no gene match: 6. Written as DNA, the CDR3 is TGTGCCAGCGGACTACAGGGGCACACCATATATTTT. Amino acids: CASGLQGHTIYF.

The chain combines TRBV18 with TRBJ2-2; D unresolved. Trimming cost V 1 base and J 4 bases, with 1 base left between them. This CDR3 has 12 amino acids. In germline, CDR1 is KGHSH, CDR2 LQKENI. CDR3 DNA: TGTGCCAGCTCACCACGCACCGGGGAGCTGTTTTTT. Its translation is CASSPRTGELFF.

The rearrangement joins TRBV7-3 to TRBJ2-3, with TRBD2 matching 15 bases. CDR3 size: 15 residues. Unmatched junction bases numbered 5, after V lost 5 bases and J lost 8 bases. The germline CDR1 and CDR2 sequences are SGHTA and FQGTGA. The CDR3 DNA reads TGTGCCAGCAGCGTTGGGACTAGCGGGGGGTTTACGCAGTATTTT. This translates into CASSVGTSGGFTQYF. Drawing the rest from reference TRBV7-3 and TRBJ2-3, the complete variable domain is GAGVSQTPSNKVTEKGKYVELRCDPISGHTALYWYRQSLGQGPEFLIYFQGTGAADDSGLPNDRFFAVRPEGSVSTLKIQRTERGDSAVYLCASSVGTSGGFTQYFGPGTRLTVL.

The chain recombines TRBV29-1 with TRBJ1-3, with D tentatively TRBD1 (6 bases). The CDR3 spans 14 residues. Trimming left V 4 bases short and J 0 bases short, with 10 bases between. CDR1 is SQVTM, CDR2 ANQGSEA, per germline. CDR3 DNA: TGCAGCGTTGCGGGGGGCCCCTCTGGAAACACCATATATTTT. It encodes CSVAGGPSGNTIYF.

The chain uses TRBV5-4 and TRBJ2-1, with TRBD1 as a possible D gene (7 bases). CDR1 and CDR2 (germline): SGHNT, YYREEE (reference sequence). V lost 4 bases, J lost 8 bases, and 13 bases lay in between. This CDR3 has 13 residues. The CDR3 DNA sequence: TGTGCCAGCAGCAACACAGGGGAGGATGAGCAGTTCTTC. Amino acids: CASSNTGEDEQFF. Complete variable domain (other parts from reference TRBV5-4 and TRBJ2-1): ETGVTQSPTHLIKTRGQQVTLRCSSQSGHNTVSWYQQALGQGPQFIFQYYREEENGRGNFPPRFSGLQFPNYSSELNVNALELDDSALYLCASSNTGEDEQFFGPGTRLTVL.

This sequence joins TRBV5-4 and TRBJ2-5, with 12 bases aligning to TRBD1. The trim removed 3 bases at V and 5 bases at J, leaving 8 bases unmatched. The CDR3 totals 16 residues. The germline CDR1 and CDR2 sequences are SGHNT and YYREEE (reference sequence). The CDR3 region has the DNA TGTGCCAGCAGCTGGGGGACAGGGGGCTTAGGGGAGACCCAGTACTTC. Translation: CASSWGTGGLGETQYF.

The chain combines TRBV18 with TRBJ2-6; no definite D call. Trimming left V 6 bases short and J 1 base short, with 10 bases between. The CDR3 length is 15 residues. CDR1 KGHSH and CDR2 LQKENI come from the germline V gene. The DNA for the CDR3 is TGTGCCAGCTCTCTAGACCTTTCTGGGGCCAACGTCCTGACTTTC. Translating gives CASSLDLSGANVLTF.

CDR3 sequence (DNA): TGCGCCAGCAGCCAAGATCGGCAGGGGGGAACTAATCAGCCCCAGCATTTT. Encoded protein: CASSQDRQGGTNQPQHF. The chain carries TRBV4-3 and TRBJ1-5, with 7 positions matching TRBD1. The CDR3 is 17 residues long. Germline loops: CDR1 LGHNA, CDR2 YSLEER. Trimming cost V 0 bases and J 4 bases; bases outside gene matches: 9.

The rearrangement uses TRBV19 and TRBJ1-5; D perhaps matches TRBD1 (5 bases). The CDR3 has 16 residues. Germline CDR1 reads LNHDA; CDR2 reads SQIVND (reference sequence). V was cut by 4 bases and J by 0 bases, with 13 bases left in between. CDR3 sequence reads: CASSTRLQVSNQPQHF. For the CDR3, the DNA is TGTGCCAGTAGTACCCGACTACAGGTTAGCAATCAGCCCCAGCATTTT.

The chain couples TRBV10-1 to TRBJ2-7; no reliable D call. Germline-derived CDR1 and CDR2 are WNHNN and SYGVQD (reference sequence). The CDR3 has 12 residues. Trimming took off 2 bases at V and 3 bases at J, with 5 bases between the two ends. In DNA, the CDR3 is TGCGCCAGCAGTGAGAATAGCTACGAGCAGTACTTC. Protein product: CASSENSYEQYF.

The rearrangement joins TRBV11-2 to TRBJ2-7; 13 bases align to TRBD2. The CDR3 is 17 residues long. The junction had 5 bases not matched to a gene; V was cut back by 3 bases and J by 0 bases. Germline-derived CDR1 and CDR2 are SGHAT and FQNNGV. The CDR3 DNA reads TGTGCCAGCAGCTTCGGACTAGCGGGGGACTTCTCCTACGAGCAGTACTTC. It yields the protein CASSFGLAGDFSYEQYF.

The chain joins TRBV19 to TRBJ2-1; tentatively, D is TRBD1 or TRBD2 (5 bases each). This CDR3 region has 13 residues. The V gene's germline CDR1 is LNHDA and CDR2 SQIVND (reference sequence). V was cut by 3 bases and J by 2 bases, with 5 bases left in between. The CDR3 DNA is TGTGCCAGTAGTATGGGACCCTACAATGAGCAGTTCTTC. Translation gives CASSMGPYNEQFF.

The CDR3 spells CASSSLRVAGGLETQYF. CDR3 DNA: TGTGCCAGCAGTTCCCTCCGGGTTGCGGGGGGGTTAGAGACCCAGTACTTC. The genes are TRBV27 and TRBJ2-5; 9 bases line up with TRBD2. Germline V lookup: CDR1 MNHEY, CDR2 SMNVEV (reference sequence). V gave up 4 bases and J gave up 4 bases; unmatched junction bases: 13. The CDR3 has 17 amino acids.